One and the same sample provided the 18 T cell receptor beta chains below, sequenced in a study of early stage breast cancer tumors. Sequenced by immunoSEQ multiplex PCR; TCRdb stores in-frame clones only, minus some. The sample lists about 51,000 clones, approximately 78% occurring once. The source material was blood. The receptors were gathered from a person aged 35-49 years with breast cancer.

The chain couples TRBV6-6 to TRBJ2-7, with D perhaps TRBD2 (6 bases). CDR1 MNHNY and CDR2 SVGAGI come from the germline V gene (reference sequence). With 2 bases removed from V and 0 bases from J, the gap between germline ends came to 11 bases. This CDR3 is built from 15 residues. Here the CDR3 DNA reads TGTGCCAGCAGTTACGCGGGGCCCCCCTCCTACGAGCAGTACTTC. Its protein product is CASSYAGPPSYEQYF.

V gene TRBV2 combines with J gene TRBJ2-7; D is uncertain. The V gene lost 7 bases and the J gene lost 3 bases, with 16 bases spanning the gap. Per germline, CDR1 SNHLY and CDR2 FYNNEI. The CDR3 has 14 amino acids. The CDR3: CASTQRTGSYEQYF. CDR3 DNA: TGTGCCAGCACCCAACGCACCGGCAGCTACGAGCAGTACTTC.

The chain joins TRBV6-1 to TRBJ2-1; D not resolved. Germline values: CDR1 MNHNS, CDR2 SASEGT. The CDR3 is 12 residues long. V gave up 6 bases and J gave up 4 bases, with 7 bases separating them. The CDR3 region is CASSRPYNEQFF. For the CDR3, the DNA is TGTGCCAGCAGCCGACCGTACAATGAGCAGTTCTTC.

CDR3 DNA: TGTGCCAGCACCAAGACACTCGACGGAAGCAACTATGGCTACACCTTC. Its translation: CASTKTLDGSNYGYTF. This chain joins TRBV5-4 and TRBJ1-2; D is unclear. Trimming removed 6 bases from V and 2 bases from J, with 20 bases in between. The germline gives CDR1 SGHNT, CDR2 YYREEE (reference sequence). The CDR3 contains 16 residues.

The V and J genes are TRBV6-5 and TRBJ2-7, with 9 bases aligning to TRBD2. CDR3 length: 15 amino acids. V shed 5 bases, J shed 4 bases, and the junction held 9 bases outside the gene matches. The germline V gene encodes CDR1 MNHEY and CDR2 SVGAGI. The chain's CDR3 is CASSRDYSGRYEQYF. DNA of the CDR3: TGTGCCAGCAGTCGCGACTATAGCGGGAGATACGAGCAGTACTTC.

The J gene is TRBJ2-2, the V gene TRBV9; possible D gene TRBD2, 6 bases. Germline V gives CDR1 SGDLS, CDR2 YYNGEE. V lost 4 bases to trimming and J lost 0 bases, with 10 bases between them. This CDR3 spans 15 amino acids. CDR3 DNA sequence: TGTGCCAGCAGCAGTAGCGGAGCGAACACCGGGGAGCTGTTTTTT. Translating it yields CASSSSGANTGELFF.

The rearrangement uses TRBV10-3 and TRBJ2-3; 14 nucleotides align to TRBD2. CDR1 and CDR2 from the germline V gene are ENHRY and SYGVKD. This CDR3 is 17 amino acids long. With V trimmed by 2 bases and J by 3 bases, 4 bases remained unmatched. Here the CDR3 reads CAISEPTSGRGTDTQYF. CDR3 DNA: TGTGCCATCAGTGAGCCGACTAGCGGGAGGGGGACAGATACGCAGTATTTT.

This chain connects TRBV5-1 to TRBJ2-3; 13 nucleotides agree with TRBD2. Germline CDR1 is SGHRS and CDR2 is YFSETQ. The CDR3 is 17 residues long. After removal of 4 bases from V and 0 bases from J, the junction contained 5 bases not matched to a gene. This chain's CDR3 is CASSQGLAGSSTDTQYF. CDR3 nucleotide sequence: TGCGCCAGCAGCCAGGGACTAGCGGGATCAAGCACAGATACGCAGTATTTT.

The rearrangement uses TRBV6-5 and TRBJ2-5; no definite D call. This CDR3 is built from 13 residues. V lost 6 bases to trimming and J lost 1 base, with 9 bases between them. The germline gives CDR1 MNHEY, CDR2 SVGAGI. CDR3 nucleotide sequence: TGTGCCAGCAGCTCCCGACCCCAAGAGACCCAGTACTTC. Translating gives CASSSRPQETQYF.

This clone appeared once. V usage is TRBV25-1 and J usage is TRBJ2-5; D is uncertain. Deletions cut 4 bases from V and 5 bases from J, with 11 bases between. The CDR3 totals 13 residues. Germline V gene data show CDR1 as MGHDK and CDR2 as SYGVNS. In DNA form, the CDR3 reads TGTGCCAGCAGTGGGACCTCGTGGGAGACCCAGTACTTC. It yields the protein CASSGTSWETQYF.

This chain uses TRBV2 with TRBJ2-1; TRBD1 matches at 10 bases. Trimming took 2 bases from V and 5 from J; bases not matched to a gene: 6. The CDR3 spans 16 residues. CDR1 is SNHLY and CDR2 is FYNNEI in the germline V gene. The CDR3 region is CASSEYGTGANNEQFF. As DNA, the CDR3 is TGTGCCAGCAGTGAATATGGGACAGGGGCCAACAATGAGCAGTTCTTC. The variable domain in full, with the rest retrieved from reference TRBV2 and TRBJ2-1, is EPEVTQTPSHQVTQMGQEVILRCVPISNHLYFYWYRQILGQKVEFLVSFYNNEISEKSEIFDDQFSVERPDGSNFTLKIRSTKLEDSAMYFCASSEYGTGANNEQFFGPGTRLTVL.

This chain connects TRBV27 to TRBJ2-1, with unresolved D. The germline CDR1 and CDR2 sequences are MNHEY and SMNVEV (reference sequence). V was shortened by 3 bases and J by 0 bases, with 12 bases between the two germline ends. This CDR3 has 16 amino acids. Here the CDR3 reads CASSFSYSRSYNEQFF. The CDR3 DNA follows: TGTGCCAGCAGTTTCTCGTATTCTCGCTCCTACAATGAGCAGTTCTTC.

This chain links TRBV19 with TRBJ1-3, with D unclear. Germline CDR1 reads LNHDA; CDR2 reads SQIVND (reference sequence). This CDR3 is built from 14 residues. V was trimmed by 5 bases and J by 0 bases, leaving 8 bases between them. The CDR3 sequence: CASSSGLSGNTIYF. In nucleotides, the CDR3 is TGTGCCAGTAGTTCCGGACTCTCTGGAAACACCATATATTTT.

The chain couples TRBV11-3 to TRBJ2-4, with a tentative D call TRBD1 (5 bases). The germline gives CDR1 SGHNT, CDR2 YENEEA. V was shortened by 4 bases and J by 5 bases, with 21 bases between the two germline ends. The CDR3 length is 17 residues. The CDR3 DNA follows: TGTGCCAGCAGCTCCACGTTGGGGCTACACGACGAAAACATTCAGTACTTC. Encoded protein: CASSSTLGLHDENIQYF.

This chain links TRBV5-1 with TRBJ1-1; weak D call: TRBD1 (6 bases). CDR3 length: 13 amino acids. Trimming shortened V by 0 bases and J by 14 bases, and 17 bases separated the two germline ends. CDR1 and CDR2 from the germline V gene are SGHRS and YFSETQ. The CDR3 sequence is CASSLGGQTGDFF. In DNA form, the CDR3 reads TGCGCCAGCAGCTTGGGCGGACAGACGGGGGACTTCTTT.

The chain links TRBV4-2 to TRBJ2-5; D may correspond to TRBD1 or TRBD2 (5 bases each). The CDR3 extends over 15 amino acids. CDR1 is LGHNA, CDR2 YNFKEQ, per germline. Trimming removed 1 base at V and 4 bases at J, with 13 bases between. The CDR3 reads CASSQGGGAAETQYF. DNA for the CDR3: TGTGCCAGCAGCCAAGGTGGGGGTGCGGCAGAGACCCAGTACTTC.

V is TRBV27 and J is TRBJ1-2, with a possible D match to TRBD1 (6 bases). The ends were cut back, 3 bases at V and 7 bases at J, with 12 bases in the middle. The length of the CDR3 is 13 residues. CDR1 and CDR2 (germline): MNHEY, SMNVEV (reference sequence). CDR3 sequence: CASSFNDRRGYTF. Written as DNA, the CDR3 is TGTGCCAGCAGTTTTAATGACAGGCGTGGCTACACCTTC.

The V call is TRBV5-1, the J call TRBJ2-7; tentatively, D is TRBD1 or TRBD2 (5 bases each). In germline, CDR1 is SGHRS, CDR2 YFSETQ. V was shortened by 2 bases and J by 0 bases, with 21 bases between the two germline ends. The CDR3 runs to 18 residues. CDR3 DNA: TGCGCCAGCAGCTTTCCGTACGGGGCAGAACCTCGCTCCTACGAGCAGTACTTC. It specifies CASSFPYGAEPRSYEQYF.